The 20 T cell receptor beta chains below all came from one sample that was sequenced in a study of blood T cell repertoires in COVID-19. TCRdb's copy holds only in-frame clones and misses some; the assay was immunoSEQ multiplex PCR. This table has approximately 170,000 clones, about 87% appearing once. The sequenced material came from peripheral blood. Every receptor here comes from a man aged 60 to 69 with acute or convalescent COVID-19.

V usage is TRBV9 and J usage is TRBJ1-1; 7 bases are a match to TRBD1. V lost 5 bases and J lost 0; bases outside the gene matches: 4. Looked up from germline, CDR1 is SGDLS and CDR2 is YYNGEE. This CDR3 is built from 14 residues. In DNA, the CDR3 is TGTGCCAGCAGTGAGACAGGGATGAACACTGAAGCTTTCTTT. It codes for CASSETGMNTEAFF.

The chain carries TRBV5-1 and TRBJ2-3; D might be TRBD2 (5 bases). CDR1 is SGHRS, CDR2 YFSETQ, per germline. The CDR3 runs 14 residues. V gave up 2 bases and J gave up 6 bases, with 13 bases separating them. The CDR3 loop is CASSFGKTGDTQYF. The CDR3 region has the DNA TGCGCCAGCAGCTTCGGAAAAACGGGGGATACGCAGTATTTT.

This clone was recorded at least ten times. The chain has TRBV6-5 and TRBJ2-2; D is possibly TRBD1 (6 bases). V was cut by 7 bases and J by 5 bases, with 14 bases left in between. CDR3 length equals 14 residues. Germline CDR1 reads MNHEY; CDR2 reads SVGAGI. The CDR3 sequence: CASILTGLTGELFF. For the CDR3, the DNA is TGTGCCAGCATTCTCACAGGGTTAACCGGGGAGCTGTTTTTT.

The chain carries TRBV9 and TRBJ1-6; 7 positions agree with TRBD1. The CDR3 contains 14 residues. Losses at the gene ends were 5 bases for V and 7 bases for J; bases not matched to a gene: 6. CDR1 and CDR2 (germline): SGDLS, YYNGEE. CDR3 residues: CASRDGTANSPLHF. In nucleotides, the CDR3 is TGTGCCAGCAGAGATGGGACAGCAAATTCACCCCTCCACTTT. Together with reference TRBV9 and TRBJ1-6, the CDR3 gives the full variable domain: DSGVTQTPKHLITATGQRVTLRCSPRSGDLSVYWYQQSLDQGLQFLIQYYNGEERAKGNILERFSAQQFPDLHSELNLSSLELGDSALYFCASRDGTANSPLHFGNGTRLTVT.

This clone was seen only a few times. The CDR3 reads CASSLLGQGIGNSPLHF. The CDR3, as DNA: TGTGCCAGCAGCTTACTTGGACAGGGGATAGGGAATTCACCCCTCCACTTT. V usage is TRBV7-3 and J usage is TRBJ1-6, with TRBD1 identical over 9 bases. CDR1 SGHTA and CDR2 FQGTGA come from the germline V gene. The length of the CDR3 is 17 residues. J was trimmed by 7 bases and V by 2 bases; bases with no gene match: 9.

The rearrangement joins TRBV11-2 to TRBJ2-1, with TRBD2 as a possible D gene (6 bases). Germline V gene lookup returns CDR1 SGHAT and CDR2 FQNNGV. V shed 6 bases and J shed 5 bases, with 17 bases lying between them. The CDR3 has 15 residues. CDR3 region: CASRSEGRGNNEQFF. The CDR3 region has the DNA TGTGCCAGCAGATCCGAGGGACGGGGGAACAATGAGCAGTTCTTC.

This chain uses TRBV9 with TRBJ2-1; tentatively, D is TRBD2 (6 bases). The CDR3 sequence is 16 residues long. Between the trimmed V and J ends, which lost 4 bases and 3 bases, there was a span of 17 bases. Germline lookup yields CDR1 SGDLS and CDR2 YYNGEE. The CDR3 region is CASSTIPGVLYNEQFF. The CDR3 DNA reads as TGTGCCAGCAGCACCATCCCGGGGGTCCTCTACAATGAGCAGTTCTTC.

V usage is TRBV4-3 and J usage is TRBJ2-2; TRBD2 matches at 8 bases. The V and J ends lost 4 bases and 5 bases, in that order; junction bases with no gene match: 9. CDR3 size: 16 residues. Germline-derived CDR1 and CDR2 are LGHNA and YSLEER. CDR3 protein: CASSPIDPGGTGELFF. Written as DNA, the CDR3 is TGCGCCAGCAGCCCCATAGACCCGGGGGGGACCGGGGAGCTGTTTTTT.

Comment on this clone: Other DNA sequences in this sample translate to the same CDR3. The chain employs TRBV10-1 and TRBJ2-5, with 8 bases that match TRBD1. With V trimmed by 0 bases and J by 5 bases, 5 bases remained unmatched. Per germline, CDR1 WNHNN and CDR2 SYGVQD (reference sequence). The CDR3 runs 15 residues. Here the CDR3 reads CASSESGRGQETQYF. CDR3 DNA: TGCGCCAGCAGTGAGTCAGGCAGGGGGCAGGAGACCCAGTACTTC.

V is TRBV5-6 and J is TRBJ2-1; TRBD1 agrees at 9 bases. After removal of 4 bases from V and 5 bases from J, the junction contained 7 bases not matched to a gene. Germline-derived CDR1 and CDR2 are SGHDT and YYEEEE. The CDR3 consists of 15 residues. In nucleotides, the CDR3 is TGTGCCAGCAGCATATGGGACAGGGTACACAATGAGCAGTTCTTC. Translation: CASSIWDRVHNEQFF.

The V gene is TRBV4-1, the J gene TRBJ1-3, with 9 bases aligning to TRBD1. The J segment lost 2 bases and the V segment lost 0 bases, leaving 2 bases of the junction unmatched. CDR1 and CDR2 from the germline V gene are MGHRA and YSYEKL. The CDR3 has 16 amino acids. The CDR3 protein is CASSQDRDRAGNTIYF. The CDR3 nucleotides read TGCGCCAGCAGCCAAGATCGGGACAGGGCTGGAAACACCATATATTTT.

V usage is TRBV7-2 and J usage is TRBJ2-2, with D perhaps matching TRBD2 (5 bases). The CDR3 has 14 residues. Germline CDR1 reads SGHTA; CDR2 reads FQGNSA. The ends were cut back, 5 bases at V and 2 bases at J, with 9 bases in the middle. CDR3 region: CASSPTRNTGELFF. CDR3 in DNA: TGTGCCAGCAGCCCCACTAGAAACACCGGGGAGCTGTTTTTT.

V usage is TRBV2 and J usage is TRBJ1-2; TRBD1 is a possible D gene (5 bases). V shed 6 bases and J shed 8 bases, with 13 bases lying between them. The CDR3 covers 12 residues. CDR1 SNHLY and CDR2 FYNNEI come from the germline V gene. Here the CDR3 reads CASSQGRHGYTF. The CDR3, as DNA: TGTGCCAGCAGCCAGGGAAGGCACGGCTACACCTTC.

V and J are TRBV30 and TRBJ1-5, with D possibly being TRBD1 (5 bases). Trimming shortened V by 0 bases and J by 3 bases, and 12 bases separated the two germline ends. Per germline, CDR1 GTSNPN and CDR2 SVGIG (reference sequence). This CDR3 is built from 15 residues. Here the CDR3 DNA reads TGTGCCTGGAGTGTGGAGGGGAGTATCAATCAGCCCCAGCATTTT. Residues: CAWSVEGSINQPQHF.

This clone has just one count. The rearrangement joins TRBV19 to TRBJ1-1; D unresolved. CDR3 length equals 13 residues. The germline V gene encodes CDR1 LNHDA and CDR2 SQIVND (reference sequence). V was cut by 5 bases and J by 5 bases, with 12 bases left in between. CDR3: CASSPRARTEAFF. In nucleotides, the CDR3 is TGTGCCAGTAGTCCCCGCGCCCGGACTGAAGCTTTCTTT.

The V gene is TRBV7-2, the J gene TRBJ1-2; maybe TRBD1 (6 bases). V was pared by 5 bases and J by 2 bases, with 18 bases between. This CDR3 is 16 amino acids long. The germline gives CDR1 SGHTA, CDR2 FQGNSA. DNA for the CDR3: TGTGCCAGCAGCCAACCCGGGCAGGGGAAAAACTATGGCTACACCTTC. Protein sequence: CASSQPGQGKNYGYTF.

This clone was recorded only once. The V gene is TRBV29-1, the J gene TRBJ2-2, with 8 bases fitting TRBD1. Germline V gene lookup returns CDR1 SQVTM and CDR2 ANQGSEA. V was pared by 3 bases and J by 1 base, with 1 base of the junction left unmatched. The CDR3 loop spans 14 amino acids. Here the CDR3 reads CSVDGQGNTGELFF. CDR3 sequence (DNA): TGCAGCGTTGATGGACAGGGGAACACCGGGGAGCTGTTTTTT.

This sequence joins TRBV2 and TRBJ2-1; TRBD2 matches at 12 bases. The germline V gene encodes CDR1 SNHLY and CDR2 FYNNEI. The CDR3 has 17 amino acids. Trimming cost V 5 bases and J 4 bases; bases outside gene matches: 9. The DNA of the CDR3 is TGTGCCAGCAGTTTAACTAGCGGGGGGCAACCTTACAATGAGCAGTTCTTC. Translated: CASSLTSGGQPYNEQFF.

V and J are TRBV2 and TRBJ2-5; 7 bases are shared with TRBD2. Germline lookup yields CDR1 SNHLY and CDR2 FYNNEI. V lost 1 base to trimming and J lost 5 bases; unmatched junction nucleotides: 10. This CDR3 has 16 amino acids. CDR3 protein: CASSEGGGSYAETQYF. In nucleotides, the CDR3 is TGTGCCAGCAGTGAAGGGGGGGGTTCCTATGCGGAGACCCAGTACTTC.

This clone was seen once. The CDR3, as DNA: TGTGCCAGCAGCCCCGGGACAGAAAACATTCAGTACTTC. This gives the protein CASSPGTENIQYF. V is TRBV5-4 and J is TRBJ2-4; 7 bases map to TRBD1. Losses at the gene ends were 4 bases for V and 5 bases for J; bases not matched to a gene: 3. This CDR3 is 13 amino acids long. Germline V gene data show CDR1 as SGHNT and CDR2 as YYREEE (reference sequence).